What follows are 31 T cell receptor beta chains derived from one specimen sequenced in a study of T cells in Graves' hyperthyroidism and ophthalmopathy. The CDR3 regions of TCR beta were amplified from RNA transcripts. The HTBI primer set was used in a first-round RT-PCR of the TCR CDR3. TCRdb analysed the multiplex PCR reads with MiXCR anew, one entry per CDR3 protein. The table includes about 500,000 distinct CDR3 sequences, over 15% detected once. Sequencing was performed on blood. The receptor set was obtained from a woman between 18 and 30 years old with Graves' ophthalmopathy.

This clonotype was observed a few times. The V and J genes are TRBV5-4 and TRBJ2-1, with 10 bases fitting TRBD1. Germline loops: CDR1 SGHNT, CDR2 YYREEE (reference sequence). The CDR3 is 21 residues long. J gave up 4 bases and V 4 bases, and 23 bases lay outside the gene matches. CDR3 in DNA: TGTGCCAGCAGCCCCCTTCCGGCCGGGACAGGGGAATTGTGGCCGTACAATGAGCAGTTCTTC. Translating gives CASSPLPAGTGELWPYNEQFF.

This clonotype was observed a handful of times. The rearrangement links TRBV27 to TRBJ2-6; tentative D call: TRBD1 (6 bases). Looked up from germline, CDR1 is MNHEY and CDR2 is SMNVEV (reference sequence). V dropped 7 bases and J dropped 1 base, with 11 bases sitting between them. The CDR3 is made up of 15 amino acids. The CDR3 spells CASMGALSGANVLTF. CDR3 DNA sequence: TGTGCCAGCATGGGGGCTCTATCTGGGGCCAACGTCCTGACTTTC.

This clonotype was counted at least ten times. This chain links TRBV7-2 with TRBJ1-1, with D tentatively TRBD1 (6 bases). This CDR3 has 14 residues. The germline gives CDR1 SGHTA, CDR2 FQGNSA. Between the trimmed V and J ends, which lost 5 bases and 6 bases, there was a span of 16 bases. The CDR3 coding sequence is TGTGCCAGCAGCCGACGGGGGGCGACCTCTGAAGCTTTCTTT. Its translation: CASSRRGATSEAFF.

This clonotype was detected only a few times. The rearrangement uses TRBV6-2 or TRBV6-3 and TRBJ1-5, with TRBD1 matching 7 bases. V trimming: 3 bases; J trimming: 6 bases; junction bases outside the gene matches: 14. The CDR3 totals 17 residues. Looked up from germline, CDR1 is MNHEY and CDR2 is SVGEGT. CDR3 sequence (DNA): TGTGCCAGCAGTTATCTCGTGGGACAGCAATCGAGTCAGCCCCAGCATTTT. Amino acid sequence: CASSYLVGQQSSQPQHF.

This chain connects TRBV15 to TRBJ1-2; a possible D gene is TRBD1 (6 bases). CDR1 LNHNV and CDR2 YYDKDF come from the germline V gene (reference sequence). CDR3 length equals 18 residues. V lost 8 bases and J lost 5, with 30 bases in between. CDR3 loop: CATGGGTTTENSSYGYTF. In DNA form, the CDR3 reads TGTGCCACCGGGGGGGGGACAACCACCGAAAACTCCTCGTATGGCTACACCTTC.

V and J are TRBV6-1 and TRBJ1-4; the D is unclear. Between the trimmed V and J ends, which lost 0 bases and 8 bases, there was a span of 7 bases. The CDR3 is 13 amino acids. In germline, CDR1 is MNHNS, CDR2 SASEGT. The CDR3 sequence is CASSEAIGEKLFF. The CDR3 region has the DNA TGTGCCAGCAGTGAAGCGATAGGGGAAAAACTGTTTTTT.

V gene TRBV2 combines with J gene TRBJ1-3; 7 nucleotides match TRBD1. Per germline, CDR1 SNHLY and CDR2 FYNNEI. This CDR3 is built from 15 residues. With 6 bases clipped from V and 2 bases from J, the junction kept 7 bases outside the gene matches. The CDR3 protein is CASRDYRGAGNTIYF. The CDR3 DNA follows: TGTGCCAGCAGAGACTACAGGGGAGCTGGAAACACCATATATTTT.

Ten or more counts support this clonotype. The J gene is TRBJ2-7, the V gene TRBV11-2, with 8 bases matching TRBD2. The CDR3 consists of 18 residues. Germline CDR1 SGHAT, CDR2 FQNNGV. After removal of 0 bases from V and 0 bases from J, the junction contained 10 bases not matched to a gene. CDR3 in DNA: TGTGCCAGCAGCTTAGATATCTCCAGCGGGGGCCCCTCCTACGAGCAGTACTTC. This codes for CASSLDISSGGPSYEQYF.

In this sample, this clonotype turned up a few times. The chain is built from TRBV29-1 and TRBJ1-4, with D hard to call. Trimming shortened V by 4 bases and J by 8 bases, and 14 bases separated the two germline ends. This CDR3 is 13 amino acids long. Germline values: CDR1 SQVTM, CDR2 ANQGSEA. CDR3 amino acids: CSVGNRAEEKLFF. The DNA for the CDR3 is TGCAGCGTTGGGAACCGGGCAGAGGAAAAACTGTTTTTT.

The sample holds many counts of this clonotype. The rearrangement links TRBV27 to TRBJ2-1; D uncertain. V was clipped by 5 bases and J by 4 bases, with 18 bases between them. The CDR3 contains 16 residues. Germline CDR1 and CDR2: MNHEY and SMNVEV (reference sequence). CDR3 coding DNA: TGTGCCAGCAGTCCCCGACCCCTCTTCCCTTACAATGAGCAGTTCTTC. Translating gives CASSPRPLFPYNEQFF.

This clonotype was picked up many times. The CDR3 coding sequence is TGTGCCAGCAGTCCCCTCTCTACCGGGGAGAGTGGTGGCTACACCTTC. It codes for CASSPLSTGESGGYTF. The chain carries TRBV28 and TRBJ1-2; D call uncertain. With 5 bases removed from V and 7 bases from J, the gap between germline ends came to 23 bases. The CDR3 runs to 16 residues. CDR1 and CDR2 from the germline V gene are MDHEN and SYDVKM.

In this sample, this clonotype turned up many times. The J gene is TRBJ2-3, the V gene TRBV3-1; D is unclear. The V end lost 1 base, the J end lost 5 bases, and 7 bases lay between the germline ends. The CDR3 is made up of 13 amino acids. CDR1 and CDR2 (germline): LGHDT, YNNKEL (reference sequence). The CDR3: CASSQGRKDTQYF. The CDR3 coding sequence is TGTGCCAGCAGCCAAGGTCGCAAAGATACGCAGTATTTT.

The rearrangement joins TRBV10-3 to TRBJ2-2; D is perhaps TRBD2 (6 bases). CDR3 length equals 15 residues. The V end lost 6 bases, the J end lost 7 bases, and 18 bases lay between the germline ends. Germline-derived CDR1 and CDR2 are ENHRY and SYGVKD. For the CDR3, the DNA is TGTGCCATCAGCATTCACGGGACTCAGGGCGGGGAGCTGTTTTTT. Translated, it gives CAISIHGTQGGELFF.

This clonotype was recorded a few times. The CDR3 nucleotides read TGTGCCAGCAGCTTGGAGCCTTCTTACTCCTACGAGCAGTACTTC. Protein sequence: CASSLEPSYSYEQYF. This chain links TRBV5-5 with TRBJ2-7; D unresolved. Trimming cost V 0 bases and J 0 bases, with 10 bases left between them. Per germline, CDR1 SGHKS and CDR2 YYEKEE (reference sequence). CDR3 length equals 15 residues.

The rearrangement links TRBV20-1 to TRBJ2-1; 8 positions match TRBD2. The CDR3 runs 13 residues. Per germline, CDR1 DFQATT and CDR2 SNEGSKA (reference sequence). Germline trimming cut 6 bases from V and 7 bases from J; bases unmatched to any gene: 8. CDR3 region: CSALTGGPNEQFF. The CDR3 bases are TGCAGTGCCCTGACGGGGGGGCCGAATGAGCAGTTCTTC.

As concerns this clonotype: One end of the junction does not line up with germline, which may come from a read error. The V gene is TRBV9, the J gene TRBJ2-1; a weak D match, TRBD1 (6 bases). Germline-derived CDR1 and CDR2 are SGDLS and YYNGEE. CDR3 size: 15 residues. DNA for the CDR3: TGTGCCAACAGCAGGACGACAGGCCCTTACAATGAGCAGTTCTTC. The encoded protein is CANSRTTGPYNEQFF. The full variable domain, in which reference TRBV9 and TRBJ2-1 provide the parts outside the CDR3, is DSGVTQTPKHLITATGQRVTLRCSPRSGDLSVYWYQQSLDQGLQFLIQYYNGEERAKGNILERFSAQQFPDLHSELNLSSLELGDSALYFCANSRTTGPYNEQFFGPGTRLTVL.

This clonotype was found many times. V gene TRBV28 combines with J gene TRBJ1-1; TRBD1 agrees at 10 bases. The CDR3 has 17 residues. The ends lost 4 bases at V and 3 bases at J; junction bases unmatched: 11. Looked up from germline, CDR1 is MDHEN and CDR2 is SYDVKM. DNA of the CDR3: TGTGCCAGCAGTTGGGGGGGGACAGGGGTTTTTCACACTGAAGCTTTCTTT. This encodes CASSWGGTGVFHTEAFF.

The chain has TRBV3-1 and TRBJ2-2; TRBD1 or TRBD2 may be the D gene (6 bases each). Deletions cut 0 bases from V and 5 bases from J, with 10 bases between. CDR1 is LGHDT and CDR2 is YNNKEL in the germline V gene (reference sequence). The CDR3 spans 15 residues. The CDR3 reads CASSQDSGATGELFF. The CDR3 nucleotides read TGTGCCAGCAGCCAAGATTCGGGGGCGACCGGGGAGCTGTTTTTT. Looking up the rest from reference TRBV3-1 and TRBJ2-2 gives the full variable domain: DTAVSQTPKYLVTQMGNDKSIKCEQNLGHDTMYWYKQDSKKFLKIMFSYNNKELIINETVPNRFSPKSPDKAHLNLHINSLELGDSAVYFCASSQDSGATGELFFGEGSRLTVL.

This clonotype was found a few times. The V and J genes are TRBV20-1 and TRBJ2-7; 8 bases align to TRBD2. Germline-derived CDR1 and CDR2 are DFQATT and SNEGSKA (reference sequence). After removal of 2 bases from V and 4 bases from J, the junction contained 7 bases not matched to a gene. This CDR3 contains 14 residues. The CDR3 loop reads CSARTSGALYEQYF. The CDR3 DNA follows: TGCAGTGCTAGAACTAGCGGAGCTCTATACGAGCAGTACTTC.

The sample holds a few counts of this clonotype. The V and J genes are TRBV6-1 and TRBJ2-7; D assignment may be TRBD1 or TRBD2 (7 bases each). The CDR3 sequence is 15 residues long. The V end lost 0 bases, the J end lost 6 bases, and 15 bases lay between the germline ends. Germline-derived CDR1 and CDR2 are MNHNS and SASEGT. The DNA of the CDR3 is TGTGCCAGCAGTGAAGCCAGGGGGGGTCCCTCCGAGCAGTACTTC. Its protein is CASSEARGGPSEQYF.

The gene calls are TRBV10-3 and TRBJ1-4; no clear D gene. V was cut by 0 bases and J by 0 bases, with 14 bases left in between. The CDR3 is 18 residues long. Germline V CDR1 and CDR2: ENHRY, SYGVKD. CDR3 in DNA: TGTGCCATCAGTGAGTCTCCCGCCACTGGACCAACTAATGAAAAACTGTTTTTT. It translates to CAISESPATGPTNEKLFF.

Of note for this clonotype: This sequence may be a read error, since a much larger clone differs from it by one base. The V gene is TRBV13, the J gene TRBJ1-2; D remains ambiguous. Germline V CDR1 and CDR2: PRHDT, FYEKMQ (reference sequence). CDR3 length equals 13 residues. Trimming removed 8 bases from V and 0 bases from J, with 10 bases in between. CDR3 sequence: CASGPRANYGYTF. CDR3 coding DNA: TGTGCCAGCGGCCCGAGGGCTAACTATGGCTACACCTTC.

The chain carries TRBV20-1 and TRBJ1-6; D not certain. This CDR3 spans 12 amino acids. V shed 5 bases and J shed 9 bases, with 11 bases lying between them. Germline V gene lookup returns CDR1 DFQATT and CDR2 SNEGSKA (reference sequence). The CDR3 sequence is CSAFRGLSPLHF. CDR3 nucleotides: TGCAGTGCTTTTCGGGGTCTTTCACCCCTCCACTTT.

This sequence joins TRBV9 and TRBJ2-2, with 7 bases that match TRBD1. CDR3 length: 14 residues. V lost 3 bases to trimming and J lost 2 bases; unmatched junction nucleotides: 1. Germline V lookup: CDR1 SGDLS, CDR2 YYNGEE. CDR3 sequence reads: CASSGDRNTGELFF. The DNA of the CDR3 is TGTGCCAGCAGCGGGGACAGAAACACCGGGGAGCTGTTTTTT.

The chain combines TRBV3-1 with TRBJ1-6, with 10 bases matching TRBD1. Germline loops: CDR1 LGHDT, CDR2 YNNKEL (reference sequence). CDR3 length: 15 amino acids. After removal of 5 bases from V and 9 bases from J, the junction contained 7 bases not matched to a gene. The CDR3 protein is CASSEGTGAGSPLHF. Here the CDR3 DNA reads TGTGCCAGCAGCGAGGGGACAGGGGCTGGTTCACCCCTCCACTTT. Looking up the rest from reference TRBV3-1 and TRBJ1-6 gives the full variable domain: DTAVSQTPKYLVTQMGNDKSIKCEQNLGHDTMYWYKQDSKKFLKIMFSYNNKELIINETVPNRFSPKSPDKAHLNLHINSLELGDSAVYFCASSEGTGAGSPLHFGNGTRLTVT.

This clonotype appeared a few times. The rearrangement uses TRBV5-1 and TRBJ1-2; D is undetermined. The CDR3 covers 14 residues. Trimming took 0 bases from V and 8 from J, leaving 14 bases between them. Germline CDR1 is SGHRS and CDR2 is YFSETQ. The chain's CDR3 is CASSLAPGSRGYTF. CDR3 sequence (DNA): TGCGCCAGCAGCTTGGCCCCGGGTAGCCGAGGCTACACCTTC.

A few counts support this clonotype. The chain uses TRBV6-1 and TRBJ2-2, with D uncertain. There are 15 residues in the CDR3. Germline loops: CDR1 MNHNS, CDR2 SASEGT. Between the trimmed V and J ends, which lost 5 bases and 7 bases, there was a span of 17 bases. In nucleotides, the CDR3 is TGTGCCAGCAGTCCTTACTCCTTAGGCGGCGGGGAGCTGTTTTTT. Amino acids: CASSPYSLGGGELFF.

This clonotype was recorded at least ten times. This chain links TRBV2 with TRBJ2-7, with a weak D call TRBD2 (8 bases). Germline assignment: CDR1 SNHLY and CDR2 FYNNEI. The V gene lost 7 bases and the J gene lost 5 bases, with 15 bases spanning the gap. The CDR3 extends over 13 amino acids. In DNA form, the CDR3 reads TGTGCCAGCATGTCCGGGAGGGGGCACGAGCAGTACTTC. Amino acids: CASMSGRGHEQYF.

This sequence joins TRBV6-5 and TRBJ1-6, with D possibly being TRBD1 (6 bases). From germline, CDR1 is MNHEY and CDR2 SVGAGI. With 0 bases removed from V and 0 bases from J, the gap between germline ends came to 6 bases. The CDR3 contains 16 residues. CDR3 residues: CASSYSGASYNSPLHF. The CDR3 nucleotides read TGTGCCAGCAGTTACTCGGGGGCCTCCTATAATTCACCCCTCCACTTT.

This clonotype was observed many times. This chain links TRBV5-1 with TRBJ1-1; possible D gene TRBD1, 5 bases. The ends were cut back, 0 bases at V and 2 bases at J, with 11 bases in the middle. There are 15 residues in the CDR3. Germline assignment: CDR1 SGHRS and CDR2 YFSETQ. CDR3 loop: CASSLDEGRNTEAFF. The CDR3 nucleotides read TGCGCCAGCAGCTTGGATGAGGGGCGCAACACTGAAGCTTTCTTT.

This clonotype was seen ten or more times. J is TRBJ2-1 and V is TRBV6-2 or TRBV6-3; no clear D. Germline V gives CDR1 MNHEY, CDR2 SVGEGT. CDR3 length: 14 amino acids. V was clipped by 0 bases and J by 3 bases, with 6 bases between them. CDR3 DNA: TGTGCCAGCAGTTACTCGGACGTCTACAATGAGCAGTTCTTC. Translating gives CASSYSDVYNEQFF.